In its sample, the clone carrying this T cell receptor beta chain was seen a few times. The table came from immunoSEQ multiplex PCR; TCRdb's copy has only in-frame clones and leaves some out. Altogether 300,000 to 450,000 clones are present, 85% being singletons, with the ten largest covering 3% to 4.5%. CDR3 length: 12 amino acids. Germline V gene lookup returns CDR1 SNHLY and CDR2 FYNNEI. V shed 7 bases and J 7 bases; nucleotides not matched to a gene: 2. This sample was included in a study of blood T cell repertoires in COVID-19. The clonotype comes from a woman aged 18-29 years with acute or convalescent COVID-19. Material: peripheral blood. V and J are TRBV2 and TRBJ1-1; 11 bases agree with TRBD1. DNA of the CDR3: TGTGCCAGCACCGGGACAGGGGGTGAAGCTTTCTTT. Translated: CASTGTGGEAFF.